A single sample is the source of the 14 T cell receptor beta chains below, sequenced in a study of cytomegalovirus exposure and HLA in healthy donors. The PCR made use of 60 Vbeta and 13 Jbeta primers. Measured with immunoSEQ multiplex PCR; TCRdb has only the in-frame clones, and not every one. The sample holds 150,000 to 200,000 clones, approximately 80% seen once. Source material: PBMCs. The receptors originated from a young woman in good health and CMV-seronegative.

The chain couples TRBV7-9 to TRBJ2-2; 12 nucleotides agree with TRBD2. V shed 1 base and J 2 bases; nucleotides not matched to a gene: 2. Germline V lookup: CDR1 SEHNR, CDR2 FQNEAQ (reference sequence). The CDR3 loop spans 17 amino acids. The chain's CDR3 is CASSLGLAGVNTGELFF. Written as DNA, the CDR3 is TGTGCCAGCAGCTTAGGACTAGCGGGAGTAAACACCGGGGAGCTGTTTTTT. The entire variable domain, with the rest obtained from reference TRBV7-9 and TRBJ2-2, is as follows: DTGVSQNPRHKITKRGQNVTFRCDPISEHNRLYWYRQTLGQGPEFLTYFQNEAQLEKSRLLSDRFSAERPKGSFSTLEIQRTEQGDSAMYLCASSLGLAGVNTGELFFGEGSRLTVL.

The J gene is TRBJ2-1, the V gene TRBV11-1, with 10 bases fitting TRBD2. Germline values: CDR1 SGHAT, CDR2 FQDESV (reference sequence). Trimming cost V 7 bases and J 1 base; bases outside gene matches: 13. CDR3 length equals 18 residues. The CDR3 DNA follows: TGTGCCAGCAATGCGGGGCTAGCGGGAGACGGGTCCTACAATGAGCAGTTCTTC. Residues: CASNAGLAGDGSYNEQFF. The complete variable domain, with remaining parts taken from reference TRBV11-1 and TRBJ2-1, reads EAEVAQSPRYKITEKSQAVAFWCDPISGHATLYWYRQILGQGPELLVQFQDESVVDDSQLPKDRFSAERLKGVDSTLKIQPAELGDSAMYLCASNAGLAGDGSYNEQFFGPGTRLTVL.

V and J are TRBV19 and TRBJ2-7; no firm D call. With 4 bases removed from V and 2 bases from J, the gap between germline ends came to 12 bases. The CDR3 has 14 residues. Germline V gene lookup returns CDR1 LNHDA and CDR2 SQIVND (reference sequence). The CDR3 DNA follows: TGTGCCAGTAGTAAGATCGCCGAGCCCTACGAGCAGTACTTC. Protein product: CASSKIAEPYEQYF.

The CDR3: CASSIDQVTDTQYF. The CDR3 nucleotides are TGTGCCAGTAGTATAGACCAGGTCACAGATACGCAGTATTTT. The V call is TRBV19, the J call TRBJ2-3; D uncertain. Germline CDR1 and CDR2: LNHDA and SQIVND (reference sequence). This CDR3 has 14 residues. V shed 0 bases and J shed 2 bases, with 6 bases lying between them.

This clone was recorded a few times. Other DNA sequences in the sample encode the same CDR3. The rearrangement uses TRBV7-2 and TRBJ2-3; 7 bases agree with TRBD2. V lost 0 bases and J lost 3; bases outside the gene matches: 0. Per the germline V gene, CDR1 is SGHTA and CDR2 is FQGNSA. The CDR3 loop spans 14 amino acids. CDR3 residues: CASSLARGTDTQYF. CDR3 sequence (DNA): TGTGCCAGCAGCTTAGCGCGGGGGACAGATACGCAGTATTTT. The full variable domain, its missing parts supplied by reference TRBV7-2 and TRBJ2-3, is GAGVSQSPSNKVTEKGKDVELRCDPISGHTALYWYRQSLGQGLEFLIYFQGNSAPDKSGLPSDRFSAERTGGSVSTLTIQRTQQEDSAVYLCASSLARGTDTQYFGPGTRLTVL.

The CDR3 here is CASRRAESSYEQYF. Here the CDR3 DNA reads TGTGCCAGCAGGAGAGCGGAATCGAGCTACGAGCAGTACTTC. This sequence joins TRBV28 and TRBJ2-7, with a possible D match to TRBD2 (5 bases). The V end lost 6 bases, the J end lost 3 bases, and 15 bases lay between the germline ends. Germline V gives CDR1 MDHEN, CDR2 SYDVKM. The CDR3 covers 14 residues. Complete variable domain (other parts from reference TRBV28 and TRBJ2-7): DVKVTQSSRYLVKRTGEKVFLECVQDMDHENMFWYRQDPGLGLRLIYFSYDVKMKEKGDIPEGYSVSREKKERFSLILESASTNQTSMYLCASRRAESSYEQYFGPGTRLTVT.

The rearrangement uses TRBV9 and TRBJ2-1; 7 bases are a match to TRBD1. Germline assignment: CDR1 SGDLS and CDR2 YYNGEE. The CDR3 is 13 residues long. The V gene end was trimmed by 6 bases and the J gene end by 3 bases; junction bases not matched to a gene: 3. The CDR3 DNA follows: TGTGCCAGCACCAGGGGGAACTACAATGAGCAGTTCTTC. As protein: CASTRGNYNEQFF.

The chain combines TRBV10-1 with TRBJ2-7, with a weak D call TRBD1 (6 bases). The CDR3 is 16 amino acids. Trimming took 7 bases from V and 3 from J, leaving 22 bases between them. CDR1 and CDR2 from the germline V gene are WNHNN and SYGVQD (reference sequence). CDR3 DNA: TGCGCCAGCAACGCCGAGACTCGGGACAAGAGCTACGAGCAGTACTTC. Its translation: CASNAETRDKSYEQYF.

This clone occurred a few times. J is TRBJ2-5 and V is TRBV5-1, with 11 positions matching TRBD1. The length of the CDR3 is 15 residues. CDR1 and CDR2 from the germline V gene are SGHRS and YFSETQ. With V trimmed by 4 bases and J by 2 bases, 4 bases remained unmatched. This CDR3 is CASSPGTGGQETQYF. Here the CDR3 DNA reads TGCGCCAGCAGCCCCGGGACAGGGGGTCAAGAGACCCAGTACTTC.

The V and J genes are TRBV19 and TRBJ1-5; D remains unclear. V dropped 3 bases and J dropped 4 bases, with 10 bases sitting between them. Germline CDR1 LNHDA, CDR2 SQIVND (reference sequence). There are 14 residues in the CDR3. The DNA of the CDR3 is TGTGCCAGTAGTATTTCTCAGGTAAATCAGCCCCAGCATTTT. It yields the protein CASSISQVNQPQHF.

The rearrangement links TRBV7-2 to TRBJ1-2; TRBD1 matches 7 bases. With V trimmed by 4 bases and J by 2 bases, 1 base remained unmatched. CDR3 length equals 13 residues. Germline-derived CDR1 and CDR2 are SGHTA and FQGNSA. The CDR3 DNA reads TGTGCCAGCAGCTCGACAGGGAACTATGGCTACACCTTC. Translation gives CASSSTGNYGYTF.

The V and J genes are TRBV4-1 and TRBJ2-7; maybe TRBD1 (6 bases). Between the trimmed V and J ends, which lost 0 bases and 3 bases, there was a span of 12 bases. The CDR3 spans 15 residues. Germline V lookup: CDR1 MGHRA, CDR2 YSYEKL. For the CDR3, the DNA is TGCGCCAGCAGCCAAGATCGAGCCAGGGGCTACGAGCAGTACTTC. Its translation: CASSQDRARGYEQYF.

This chain uses TRBV18 with TRBJ2-7; a possible D gene is TRBD1 (5 bases). CDR1 and CDR2 from the germline V gene are KGHSH and LQKENI. The CDR3 runs to 12 residues. V gave up 3 bases and J gave up 2 bases, with 5 bases separating them. CDR3 amino acids: CASSPDTYEQYF. CDR3 DNA: TGTGCCAGCTCACCGGACACCTACGAGCAGTACTTC.

This chain connects TRBV5-6 to TRBJ2-1; 11 bases are shared with TRBD2. V shed 3 bases and J 3 bases; nucleotides not matched to a gene: 8. Germline CDR1 SGHDT, CDR2 YYEEEE. The CDR3 loop spans 17 amino acids. For the CDR3, the DNA is TGTGCCAGCAGCTCTTTATGGACTAGCGGGCTCTACAATGAGCAGTTCTTC. Protein product: CASSSLWTSGLYNEQFF.